Listed below are T cell receptor beta chains from one sample, sequenced in a study of T-cell reconstitution after alpha-beta-depleted transplantation in children. TCRdb re-called the PCR reads through MiXCR, storing one row per CDR3 protein. In the table there are more than 200,000 distinct CDR3 sequences, under 30% of which are singletons. Material: PBMCs, obtained before TCRalphabeta/CD19-depleted stem cell transplant. These receptors all come from a girl aged 2 to 9 with Fanconi anemia, due to receive a stem cell transplant. The CDR3 runs from the conserved cysteine through the conserved F or W. A D gene is named only where the DNA matches it firmly.

v_call: TRBV27; j_call: TRBJ2-7; d_call: NA; cdr3_aa: CASSPFVTSLGYEQYF
v_call: TRBV3-1; j_call: TRBJ2-2; d_call: TRBD2; cdr3_aa: CASSPLAGRDTGELFF
v_call: TRBV5-1; j_call: TRBJ2-3; d_call: NA; cdr3_aa: CASRPWTDSTDTQYF
v_call: TRBV6-1; j_call: TRBJ2-4; d_call: NA; cdr3_aa: CASSEVPPGRARNIQYF
v_call: TRBV29-1; j_call: TRBJ2-2; d_call: TRBD2; cdr3_aa: CSVGLRERHTGELFF
v_call: TRBV28; j_call: TRBJ2-1; d_call: TRBD1; cdr3_aa: CASTSPGTDNEQFF
v_call: TRBV29-1; j_call: TRBJ1-2; d_call: NA; cdr3_aa: CSVGTGSGYTF
v_call: TRBV5-1; j_call: TRBJ2-7; d_call: NA; cdr3_aa: CASSLAWQGNEQYF
v_call: TRBV24-1; j_call: TRBJ2-3; d_call: TRBD2; cdr3_aa: CATSGGATDTQYF
v_call: TRBV24-1; j_call: TRBJ1-1; d_call: NA; cdr3_aa: CATSDLGSTEAFF
v_call: TRBV6-5; j_call: TRBJ2-1; d_call: NA; cdr3_aa: CASSYINEQFF
v_call: TRBV18; j_call: TRBJ2-7; d_call: NA; cdr3_aa: CASSPLDISFPYVYEQYF
v_call: TRBV7-2; j_call: TRBJ2-7; d_call: NA; cdr3_aa: CASSSGLPNVYEQYF
v_call: TRBV29-1; j_call: TRBJ1-5; d_call: NA; cdr3_aa: CSVMVGGTSNQPQHF
v_call: TRBV20-1; j_call: TRBJ2-3; d_call: TRBD2; cdr3_aa: CSAKNLRTSGTTDTQYF
v_call: TRBV27; j_call: TRBJ2-1; d_call: TRBD2; cdr3_aa: CASSPLAGDYNEQFF
v_call: TRBV20-1; j_call: TRBJ2-1; d_call: NA; cdr3_aa: CSVLVGASYNEQFF
v_call: TRBV29-1; j_call: TRBJ2-1; d_call: NA; cdr3_aa: CSVETPGQFF
v_call: TRBV11-2; j_call: TRBJ2-5; d_call: NA; cdr3_aa: CASTWGSETQYF
v_call: TRBV7-2; j_call: TRBJ2-5; d_call: NA; cdr3_aa: CASSLGSRFVQRTQYF
v_call: TRBV20-1; j_call: TRBJ2-7; d_call: TRBD2; cdr3_aa: CSASGRALYEQYF
v_call: TRBV11-2; j_call: TRBJ2-1; d_call: NA; cdr3_aa: CASSLRSRDGDNEQFF
v_call: TRBV29-1; j_call: TRBJ2-1; d_call: NA; cdr3_aa: CSVVNEQFF